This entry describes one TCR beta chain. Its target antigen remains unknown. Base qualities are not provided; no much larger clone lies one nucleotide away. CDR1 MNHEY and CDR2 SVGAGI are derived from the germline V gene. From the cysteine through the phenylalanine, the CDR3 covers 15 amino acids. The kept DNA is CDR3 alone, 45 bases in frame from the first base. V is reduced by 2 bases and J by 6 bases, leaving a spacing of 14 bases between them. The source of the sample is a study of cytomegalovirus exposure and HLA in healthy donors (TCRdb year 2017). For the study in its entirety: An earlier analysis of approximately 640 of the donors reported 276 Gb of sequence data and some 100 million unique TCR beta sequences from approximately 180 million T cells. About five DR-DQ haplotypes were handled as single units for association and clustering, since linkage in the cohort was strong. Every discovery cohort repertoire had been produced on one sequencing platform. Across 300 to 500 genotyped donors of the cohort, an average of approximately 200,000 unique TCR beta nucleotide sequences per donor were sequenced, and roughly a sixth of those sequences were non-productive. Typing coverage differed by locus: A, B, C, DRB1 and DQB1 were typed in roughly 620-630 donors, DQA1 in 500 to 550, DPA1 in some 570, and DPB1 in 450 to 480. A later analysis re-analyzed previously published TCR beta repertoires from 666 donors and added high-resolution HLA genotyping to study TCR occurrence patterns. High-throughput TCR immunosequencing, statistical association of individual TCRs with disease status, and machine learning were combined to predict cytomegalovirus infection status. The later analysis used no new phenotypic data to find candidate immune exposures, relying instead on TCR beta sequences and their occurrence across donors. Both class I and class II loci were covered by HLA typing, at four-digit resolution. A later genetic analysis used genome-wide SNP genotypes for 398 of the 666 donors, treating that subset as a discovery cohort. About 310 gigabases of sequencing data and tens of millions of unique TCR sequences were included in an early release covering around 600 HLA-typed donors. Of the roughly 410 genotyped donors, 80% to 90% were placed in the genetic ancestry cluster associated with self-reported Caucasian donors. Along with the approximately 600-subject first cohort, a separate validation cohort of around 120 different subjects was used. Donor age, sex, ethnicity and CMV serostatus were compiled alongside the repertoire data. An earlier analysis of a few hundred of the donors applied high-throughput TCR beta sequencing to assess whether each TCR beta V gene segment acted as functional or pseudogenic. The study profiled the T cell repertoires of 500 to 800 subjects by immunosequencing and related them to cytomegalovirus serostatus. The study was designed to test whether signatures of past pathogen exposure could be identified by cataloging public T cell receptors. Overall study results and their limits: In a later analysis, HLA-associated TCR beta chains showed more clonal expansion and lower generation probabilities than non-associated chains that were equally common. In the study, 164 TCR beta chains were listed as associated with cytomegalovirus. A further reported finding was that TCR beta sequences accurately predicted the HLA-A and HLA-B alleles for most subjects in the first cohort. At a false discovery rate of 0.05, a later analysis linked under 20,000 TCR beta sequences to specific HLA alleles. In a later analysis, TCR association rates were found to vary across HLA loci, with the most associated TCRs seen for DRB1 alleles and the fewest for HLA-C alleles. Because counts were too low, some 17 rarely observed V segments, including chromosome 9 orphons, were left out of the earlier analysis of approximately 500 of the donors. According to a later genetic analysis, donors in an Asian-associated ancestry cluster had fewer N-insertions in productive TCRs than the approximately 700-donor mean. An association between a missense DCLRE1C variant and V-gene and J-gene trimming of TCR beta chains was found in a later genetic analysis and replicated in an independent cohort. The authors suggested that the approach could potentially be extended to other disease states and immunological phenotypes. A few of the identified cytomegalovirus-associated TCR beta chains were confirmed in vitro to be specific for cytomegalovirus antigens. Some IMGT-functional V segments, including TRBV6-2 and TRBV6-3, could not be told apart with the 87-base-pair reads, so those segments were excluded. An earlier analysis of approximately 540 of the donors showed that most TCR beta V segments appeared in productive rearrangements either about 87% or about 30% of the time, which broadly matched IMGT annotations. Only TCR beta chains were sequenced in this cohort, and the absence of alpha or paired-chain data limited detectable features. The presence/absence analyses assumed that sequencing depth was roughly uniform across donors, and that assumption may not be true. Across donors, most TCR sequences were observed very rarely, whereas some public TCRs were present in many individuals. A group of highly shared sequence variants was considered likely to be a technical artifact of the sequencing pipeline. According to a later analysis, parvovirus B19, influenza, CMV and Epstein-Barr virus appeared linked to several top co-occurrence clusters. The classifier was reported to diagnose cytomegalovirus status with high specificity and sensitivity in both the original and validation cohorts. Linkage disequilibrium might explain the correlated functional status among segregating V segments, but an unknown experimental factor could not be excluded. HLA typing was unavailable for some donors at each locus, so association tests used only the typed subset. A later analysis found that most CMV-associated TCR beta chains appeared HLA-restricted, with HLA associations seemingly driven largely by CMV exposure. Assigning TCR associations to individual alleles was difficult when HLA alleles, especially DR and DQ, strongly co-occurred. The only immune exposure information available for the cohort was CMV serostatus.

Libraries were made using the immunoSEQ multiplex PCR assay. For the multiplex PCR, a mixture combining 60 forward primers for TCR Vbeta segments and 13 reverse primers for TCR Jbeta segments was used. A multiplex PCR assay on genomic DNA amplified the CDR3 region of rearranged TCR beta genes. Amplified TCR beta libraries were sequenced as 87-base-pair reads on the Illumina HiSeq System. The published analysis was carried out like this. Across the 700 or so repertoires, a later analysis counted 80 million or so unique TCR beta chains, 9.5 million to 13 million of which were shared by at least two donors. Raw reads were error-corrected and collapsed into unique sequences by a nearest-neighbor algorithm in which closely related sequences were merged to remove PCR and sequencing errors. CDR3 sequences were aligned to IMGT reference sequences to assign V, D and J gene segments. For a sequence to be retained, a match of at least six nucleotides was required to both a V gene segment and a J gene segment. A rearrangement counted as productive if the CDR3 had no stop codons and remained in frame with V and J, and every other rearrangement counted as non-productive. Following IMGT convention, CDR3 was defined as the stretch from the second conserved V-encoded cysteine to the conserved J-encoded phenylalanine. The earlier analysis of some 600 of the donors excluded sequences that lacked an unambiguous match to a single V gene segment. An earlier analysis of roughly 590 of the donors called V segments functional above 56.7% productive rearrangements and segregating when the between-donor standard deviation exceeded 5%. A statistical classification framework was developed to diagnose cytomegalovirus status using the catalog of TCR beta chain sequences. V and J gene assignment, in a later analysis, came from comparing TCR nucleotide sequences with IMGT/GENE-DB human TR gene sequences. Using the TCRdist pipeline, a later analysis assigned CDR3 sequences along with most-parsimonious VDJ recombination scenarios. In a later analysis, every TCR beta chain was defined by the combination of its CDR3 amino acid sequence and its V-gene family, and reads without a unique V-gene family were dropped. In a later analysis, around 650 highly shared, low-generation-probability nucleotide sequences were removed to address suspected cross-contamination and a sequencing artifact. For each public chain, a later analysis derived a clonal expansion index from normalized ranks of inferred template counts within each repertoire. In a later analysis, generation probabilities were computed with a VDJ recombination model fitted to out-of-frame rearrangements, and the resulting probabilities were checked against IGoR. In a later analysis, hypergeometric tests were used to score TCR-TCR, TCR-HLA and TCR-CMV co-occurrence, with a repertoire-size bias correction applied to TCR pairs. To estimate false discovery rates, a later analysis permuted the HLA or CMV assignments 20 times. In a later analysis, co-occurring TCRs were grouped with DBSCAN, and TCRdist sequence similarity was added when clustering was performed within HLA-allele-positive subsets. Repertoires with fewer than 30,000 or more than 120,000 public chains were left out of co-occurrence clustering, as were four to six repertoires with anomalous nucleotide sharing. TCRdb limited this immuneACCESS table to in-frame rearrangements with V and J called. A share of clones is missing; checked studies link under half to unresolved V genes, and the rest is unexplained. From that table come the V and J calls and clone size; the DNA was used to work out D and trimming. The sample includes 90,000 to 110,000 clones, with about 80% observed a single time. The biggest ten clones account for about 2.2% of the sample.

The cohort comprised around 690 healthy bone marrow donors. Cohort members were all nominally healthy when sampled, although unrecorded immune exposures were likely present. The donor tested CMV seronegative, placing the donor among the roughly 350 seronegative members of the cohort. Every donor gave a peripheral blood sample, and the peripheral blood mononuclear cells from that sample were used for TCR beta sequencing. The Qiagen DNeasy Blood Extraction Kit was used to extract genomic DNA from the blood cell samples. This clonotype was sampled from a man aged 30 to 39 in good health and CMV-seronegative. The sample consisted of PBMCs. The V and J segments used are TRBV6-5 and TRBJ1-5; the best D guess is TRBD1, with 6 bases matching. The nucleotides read TGTGCCAGCAGTTACGTGGGGTCAGGGGTTCAGCCCCAGCATTTT. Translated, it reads CASSYVGSGVQPQHF.